Listed below are T cell receptor beta chains from one sample, sequenced in a study of cytomegalovirus exposure and HLA in healthy donors. Method: immunoSEQ multiplex PCR; TCRdb's copy keeps in-frame clones and lacks some. The sample contains some 160,000 clones, around 80% of which appear only once. Sequenced sample: PBMCs. These receptors all stem from a man in his late teens or twenties in good health and CMV-seronegative. The CDR3 runs from the conserved cysteine through the conserved F or W. The D gene is left open where the match is weak. Clone size is stated in some rows and not others, as once, few, many or a class when expanded.

TRBV7-9	NA	TRBD1	TRBJ1-5	TGTGCCAGCAGCTTGGCGACAGGGTTGCATCAGCCCCAGCATTTT	CASSLATGLHQPQHF
TRBV6-6	NA	NA	TRBJ1-2	TGTGCCAGCAGTTTCCCTCAGGGTAACGGCTACACCTTC	CASSFPQGNGYTF
TRBV5-5	NA	TRBD1	TRBJ2-1	TGTGCCACAAGACAGGGGACCCATGAGCAGTTCTTC	CATRQGTHEQFF
TRBV28	NA	NA	TRBJ2-7	TGTGCCAGCAGTTTAAACAGCCTACCCTCCTACGAGCAGTACTTC	CASSLNSLPSYEQYF
TRBV7-7	NA	TRBD2	TRBJ2-7	TGTGCCAGCAGTCCCACCGGGACTAGCGGTTCATACGAGCAGTACTTC	CASSPTGTSGSYEQYF
TRBV5-1	NA	NA	TRBJ2-7	TGCGCCAGCAGCTTCGGACAGCAGTTTAGGGAGCAGTACTTC	CASSFGQQFREQYF
TRBV7-9	once	TRBD2	TRBJ2-3	TGTGCCAGCAGCGGGGGGGTCTCCCTTAGCACAGATACGCAGTATTTT	CASSGGVSLSTDTQYF
TRBV9	NA	NA	TRBJ2-5	TGTGCCAGCAGCATGGGCCCTATCCGGGAGGAGACCCAGTACTTC	CASSMGPIREETQYF
TRBV7-2	once	NA	TRBJ1-2	TGTGCCAGCAGTTCCCGGGACACCAGGACCTATGGCTACACCTTC	CASSSRDTRTYGYTF
TRBV5-6	NA	NA	TRBJ2-1	TGTGCCAGCAGCAAAAACAGGGCCAATGAGCAGTTCTTC	CASSKNRANEQFF
TRBV5-4	NA	TRBD2	TRBJ2-2	TGTGCCAGCAGCTTGGAAGGACTAGCGTCCGGGGAGCTGTTTTTT	CASSLEGLASGELFF
TRBV21-1	NA	NA	TRBJ1-1	TGTGCCAGCAGCACCCACAGGAACACTGAAGCTTTCTTT	CASSTHRNTEAFF
TRBV6-1	NA	NA	TRBJ1-1	TGTGCCAGCAGTGTGCAGGGAACCCTTGAAGCTTTCTTT	CASSVQGTLEAFF
TRBV28	NA	NA	TRBJ2-7	TGTGCCAGCCGGGACATACCCTACGAGCAGTACTTC	CASRDIPYEQYF
TRBV2	NA	TRBD2	TRBJ2-1	TGTGCCAGCAGTGTGGACGGACTAGCGGGAGAAGAGCGTGGCAATGAGCAGTTCTTC	CASSVDGLAGEERGNEQFF
TRBV18	NA	NA	TRBJ2-7	TGTGCCAGCTCACCAGAGGCCGGGGGCTCCTACGAGCAGTACTTC	CASSPEAGGSYEQYF
TRBV5-1	NA	NA	TRBJ1-2	TGCGCCAGCAGCGTCGGTCCTCCTATGCGGGCCAGTGGCTACACCTTC	CASSVGPPMRASGYTF
TRBV4-1	NA	TRBD2	TRBJ2-3	TGCGCCAGCAGCCAAGGTTCCGGGGGGAGGTTAGATACGCAGTATTTT	CASSQGSGGRLDTQYF
TRBV9	NA	TRBD2	TRBJ2-7	TGTGCCAGCAGCGTAGATTCTAGCGGGGGGCAATACTTC	CASSVDSSGGQYF
TRBV28	NA	NA	TRBJ1-2	TGTGCCAGCAGTTTAGTGGCCGTAAGCTACACCTTC	CASSLVAVSYTF
TRBV9	NA	NA	TRBJ1-2	TGTGCCAGCAGCGTAGAGGGATCCTACAGGGGCTACACCTTC	CASSVEGSYRGYTF
TRBV9	few	TRBD2	TRBJ2-2	TGTGCCAGCAGCGTACTCGGCGGGGGGGCCTCGGGCGGGGAGCTGTTTTTT	CASSVLGGGASGGELFF